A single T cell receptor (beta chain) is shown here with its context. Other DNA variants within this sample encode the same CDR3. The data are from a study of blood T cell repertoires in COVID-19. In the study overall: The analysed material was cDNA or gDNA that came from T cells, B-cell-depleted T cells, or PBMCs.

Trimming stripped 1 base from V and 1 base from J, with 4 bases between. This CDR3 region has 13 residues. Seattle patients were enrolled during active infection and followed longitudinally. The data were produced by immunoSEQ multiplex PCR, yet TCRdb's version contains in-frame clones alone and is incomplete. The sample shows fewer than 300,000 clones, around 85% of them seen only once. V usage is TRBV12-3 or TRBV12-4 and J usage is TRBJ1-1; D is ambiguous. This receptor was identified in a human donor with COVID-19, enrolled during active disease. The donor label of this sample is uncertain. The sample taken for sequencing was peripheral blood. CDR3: CASSLGRNTEAFF. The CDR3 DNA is TGTGCCAGCAGTTTAGGGAGGAACACTGAAGCTTTCTTT.